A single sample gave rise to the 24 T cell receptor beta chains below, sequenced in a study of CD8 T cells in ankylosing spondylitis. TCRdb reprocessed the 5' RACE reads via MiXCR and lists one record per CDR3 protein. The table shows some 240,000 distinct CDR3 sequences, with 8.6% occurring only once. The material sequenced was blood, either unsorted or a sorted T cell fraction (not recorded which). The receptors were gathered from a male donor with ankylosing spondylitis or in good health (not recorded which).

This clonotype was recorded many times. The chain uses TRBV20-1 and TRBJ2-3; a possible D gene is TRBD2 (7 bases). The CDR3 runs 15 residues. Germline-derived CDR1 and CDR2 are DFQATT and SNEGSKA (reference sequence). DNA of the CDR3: TGCAGCACTCTTGACGGGGGGCGGGGCTCGGGATCGCAGTATTTT. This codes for CSTLDGGRGSGSQYF.

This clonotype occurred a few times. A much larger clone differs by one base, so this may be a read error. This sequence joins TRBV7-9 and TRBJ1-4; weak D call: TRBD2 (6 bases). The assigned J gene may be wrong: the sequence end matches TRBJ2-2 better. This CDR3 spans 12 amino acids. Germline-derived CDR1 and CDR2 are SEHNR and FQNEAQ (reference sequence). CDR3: CASSAGSGELFF. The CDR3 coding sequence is TGTGCCAGCAGCGCGGGGAGCGGGGAGCTGTTTTTT.

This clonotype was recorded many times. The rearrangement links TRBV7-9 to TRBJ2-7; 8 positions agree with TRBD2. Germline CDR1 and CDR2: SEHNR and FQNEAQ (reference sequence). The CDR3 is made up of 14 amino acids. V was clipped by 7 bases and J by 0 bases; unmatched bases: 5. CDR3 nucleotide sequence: TGTGCCAGCACCACTAGCGGACTCTCCTACGAGCAGTACTTC. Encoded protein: CASTTSGLSYEQYF.

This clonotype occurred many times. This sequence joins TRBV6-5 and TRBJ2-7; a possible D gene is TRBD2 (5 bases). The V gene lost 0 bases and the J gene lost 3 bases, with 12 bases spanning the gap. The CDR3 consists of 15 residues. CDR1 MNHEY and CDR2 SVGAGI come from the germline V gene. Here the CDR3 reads CASSYSLAEIYEQYF. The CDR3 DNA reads TGTGCCAGCAGTTACTCGCTAGCAGAAATCTACGAGCAGTACTTC.

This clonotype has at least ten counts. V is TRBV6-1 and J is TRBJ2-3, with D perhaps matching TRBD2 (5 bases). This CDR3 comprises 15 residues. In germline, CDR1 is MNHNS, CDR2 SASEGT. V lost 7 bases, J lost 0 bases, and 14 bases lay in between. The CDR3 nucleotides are TGTGCCAGCAACTCTCGCGGGCTTAGCACAGATACGCAGTATTTT. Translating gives CASNSRGLSTDTQYF.

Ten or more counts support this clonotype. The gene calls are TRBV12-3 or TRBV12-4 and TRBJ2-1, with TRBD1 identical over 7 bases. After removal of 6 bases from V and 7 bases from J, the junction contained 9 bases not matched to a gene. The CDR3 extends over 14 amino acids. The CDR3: CASRDRNALNEQFF. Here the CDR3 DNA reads TGTGCCAGCAGGGACAGGAATGCCCTAAATGAGCAGTTCTTC.

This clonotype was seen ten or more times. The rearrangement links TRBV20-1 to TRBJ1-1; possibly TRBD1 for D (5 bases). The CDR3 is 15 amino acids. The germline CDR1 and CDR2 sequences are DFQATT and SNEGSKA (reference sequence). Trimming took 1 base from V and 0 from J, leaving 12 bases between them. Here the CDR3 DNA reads TGCAGTGCTAGAGGGGGGACGGTAATGAACACTGAAGCTTTCTTT. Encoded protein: CSARGGTVMNTEAFF.

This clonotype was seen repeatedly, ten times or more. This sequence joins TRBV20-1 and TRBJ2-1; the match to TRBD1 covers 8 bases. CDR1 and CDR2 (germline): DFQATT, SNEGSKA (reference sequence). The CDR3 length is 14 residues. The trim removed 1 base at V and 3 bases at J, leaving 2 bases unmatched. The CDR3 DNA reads TGCAGTGCTAGAGGGGACAGGCTCTACAATGAGCAGTTCTTC. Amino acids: CSARGDRLYNEQFF.

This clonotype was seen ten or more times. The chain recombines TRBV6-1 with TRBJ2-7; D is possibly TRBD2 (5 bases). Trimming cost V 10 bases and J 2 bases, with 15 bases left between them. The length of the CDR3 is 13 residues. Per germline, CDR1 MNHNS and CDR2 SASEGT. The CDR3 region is CATGRGFAYEQYF. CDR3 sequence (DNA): TGTGCCACCGGTCGAGGGTTCGCCTACGAGCAGTACTTC.

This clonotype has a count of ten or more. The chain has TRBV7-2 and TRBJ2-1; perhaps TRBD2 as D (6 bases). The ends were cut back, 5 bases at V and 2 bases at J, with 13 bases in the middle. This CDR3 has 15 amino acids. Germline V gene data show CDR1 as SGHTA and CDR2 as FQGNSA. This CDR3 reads CASSRTAGTYNEQFF. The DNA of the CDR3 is TGTGCCAGCAGCCGCACAGCGGGTACCTACAATGAGCAGTTCTTC.

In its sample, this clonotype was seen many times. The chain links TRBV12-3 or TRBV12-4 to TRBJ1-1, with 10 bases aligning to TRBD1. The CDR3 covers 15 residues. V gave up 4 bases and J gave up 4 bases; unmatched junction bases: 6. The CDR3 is CASSSDRGLGTEAFF. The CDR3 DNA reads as TGTGCCAGCAGTTCAGACAGGGGGCTTGGCACTGAAGCTTTCTTT.

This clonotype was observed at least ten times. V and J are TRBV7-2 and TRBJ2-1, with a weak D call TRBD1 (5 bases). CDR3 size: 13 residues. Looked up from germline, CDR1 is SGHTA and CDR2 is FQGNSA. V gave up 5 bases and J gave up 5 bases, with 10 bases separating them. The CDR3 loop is CASSRGANNEQFF. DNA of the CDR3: TGTGCCAGCAGCCGTGGGGCCAACAATGAGCAGTTCTTC.

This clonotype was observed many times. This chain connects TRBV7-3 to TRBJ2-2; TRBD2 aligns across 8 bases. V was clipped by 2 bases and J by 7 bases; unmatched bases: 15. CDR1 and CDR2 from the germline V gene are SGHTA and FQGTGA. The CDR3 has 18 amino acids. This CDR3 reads CASSLGARRSGSGGELFF. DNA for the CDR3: TGTGCCAGCAGCTTAGGGGCTCGTAGAAGCGGGAGTGGCGGGGAGCTGTTTTTT.

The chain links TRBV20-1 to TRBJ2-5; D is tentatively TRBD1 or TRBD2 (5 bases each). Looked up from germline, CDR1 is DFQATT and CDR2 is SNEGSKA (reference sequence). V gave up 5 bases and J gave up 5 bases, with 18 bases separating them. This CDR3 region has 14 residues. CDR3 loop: CSALLGRVGETQYF. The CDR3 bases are TGCAGTGCTCTTCTGGGGCGGGTCGGGGAGACCCAGTACTTC.

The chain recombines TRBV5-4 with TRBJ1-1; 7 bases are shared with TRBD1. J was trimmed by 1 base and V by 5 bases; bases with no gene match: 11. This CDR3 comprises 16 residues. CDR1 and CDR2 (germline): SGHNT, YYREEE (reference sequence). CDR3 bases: TGTGCCAGCAGGAGAGGGGGCGCCGAGTCGAACACTGAAGCTTTCTTT. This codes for CASRRGGAESNTEAFF. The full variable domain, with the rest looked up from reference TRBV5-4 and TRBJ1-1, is ETGVTQSPTHLIKTRGQQVTLRCSSQSGHNTVSWYQQALGQGPQFIFQYYREEENGRGNFPPRFSGLQFPNYSSELNVNALELDDSALYLCASRRGGAESNTEAFFGQGTRLTVV.

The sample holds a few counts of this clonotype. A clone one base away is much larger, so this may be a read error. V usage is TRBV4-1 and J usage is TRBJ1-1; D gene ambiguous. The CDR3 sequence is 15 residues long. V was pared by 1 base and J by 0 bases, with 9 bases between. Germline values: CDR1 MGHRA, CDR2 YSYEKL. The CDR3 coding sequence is TGCGCCAGCAGCCAAGCCCCAGCCATGAACACTGAAGCTTTCTTT. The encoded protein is CASSQAPAMNTEAFF.

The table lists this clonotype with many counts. CDR3 sequence reads: CAISEALAGKMNTEAFF. The CDR3 DNA follows: TGTGCCATCAGTGAGGCCCTGGCAGGGAAGATGAACACTGAAGCTTTCTTT. J is TRBJ1-1 and V is TRBV10-3, with a tentative D call TRBD1 (5 bases). The germline V gene encodes CDR1 ENHRY and CDR2 SYGVKD. This CDR3 region has 17 residues. V was cut by 2 bases and J by 0 bases, with 16 bases left in between.

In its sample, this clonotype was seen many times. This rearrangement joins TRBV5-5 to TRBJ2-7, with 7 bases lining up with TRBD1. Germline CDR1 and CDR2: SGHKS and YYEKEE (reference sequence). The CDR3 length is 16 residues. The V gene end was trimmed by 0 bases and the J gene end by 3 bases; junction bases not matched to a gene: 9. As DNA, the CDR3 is TGTGCCAGCAGCTTGGATGGGGACAGCCCCTTCTACGAGCAGTACTTC. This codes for CASSLDGDSPFYEQYF.

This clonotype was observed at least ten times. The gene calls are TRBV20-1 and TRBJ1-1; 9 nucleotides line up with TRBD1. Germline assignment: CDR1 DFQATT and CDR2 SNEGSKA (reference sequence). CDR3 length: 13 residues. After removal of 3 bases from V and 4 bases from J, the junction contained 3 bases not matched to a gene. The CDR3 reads CSARGQGGTEAFF. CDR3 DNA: TGCAGTGCTAGGGGACAGGGCGGCACTGAAGCTTTCTTT.

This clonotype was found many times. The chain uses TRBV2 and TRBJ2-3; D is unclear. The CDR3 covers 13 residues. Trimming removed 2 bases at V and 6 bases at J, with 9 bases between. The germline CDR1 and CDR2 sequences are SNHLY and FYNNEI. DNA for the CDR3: TGTGCCAGCAGTGAATTTGGAGCGGATACGCAGTATTTT. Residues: CASSEFGADTQYF.

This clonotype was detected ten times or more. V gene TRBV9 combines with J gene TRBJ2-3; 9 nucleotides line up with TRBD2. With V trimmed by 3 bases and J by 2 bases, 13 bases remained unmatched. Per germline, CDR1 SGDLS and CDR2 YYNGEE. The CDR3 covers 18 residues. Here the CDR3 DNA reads TGTGCCAGCAGCGCCCGAGGGTTTCTAGCGGGGTACACAGATACGCAGTATTTT. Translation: CASSARGFLAGYTDTQYF.

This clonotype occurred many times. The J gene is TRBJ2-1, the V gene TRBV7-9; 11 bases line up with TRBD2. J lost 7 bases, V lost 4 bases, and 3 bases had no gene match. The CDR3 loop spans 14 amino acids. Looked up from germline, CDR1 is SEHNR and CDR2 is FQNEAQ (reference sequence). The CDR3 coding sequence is TGTGCCAGCAGCTCTGGGACTAGCGGAAATGAGCAGTTCTTC. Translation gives CASSSGTSGNEQFF.

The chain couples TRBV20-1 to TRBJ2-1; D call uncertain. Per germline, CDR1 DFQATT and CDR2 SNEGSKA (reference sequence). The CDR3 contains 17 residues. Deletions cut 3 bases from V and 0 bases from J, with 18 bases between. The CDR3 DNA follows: TGCAGTGCTAGCAAGTCCGAGGTTTATGGCTCCTACAATGAGCAGTTCTTC. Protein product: CSASKSEVYGSYNEQFF.

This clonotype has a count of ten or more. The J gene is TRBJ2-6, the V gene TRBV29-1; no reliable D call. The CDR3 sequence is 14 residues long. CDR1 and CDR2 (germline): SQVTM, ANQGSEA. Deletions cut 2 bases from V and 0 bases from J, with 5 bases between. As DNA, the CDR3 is TGCAGCGTTGAAAGGCACTCTGGGGCCAACGTCCTGACTTTC. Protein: CSVERHSGANVLTF.